This T cell receptor (beta chain) was retrieved from a study of response to subunit inactivated influenza vaccine. TCRdb re-called the RT-PCR reads through MiXCR, storing one row per CDR3 protein. The data contain 700,000 to 900,000 distinct CDR3 sequences, about 20% of them singletons. The germline V and J ends were trimmed by 0 bases and 1 base, with 12 bases remaining between them. There are 16 residues in the CDR3. CDR1 is DFQATT, CDR2 SNEGSKA, per germline (reference sequence). General study results and limits: Only a handful of new T cells, the authors suggested, are recruited with each seasonal influenza vaccination.

This clonotype was seen many times. The antigen is unknown. The V and J genes are TRBV20-1 and TRBJ2-2; tentative D call: TRBD2 (6 bases). The TCR originated in a man aged 50 to 60 who received an inactivated influenza vaccine. The starting material was PBMCs from blood, obtained 4 to 6 days after vaccination. CDR3 DNA: TGCAGTGCTAGAGATGAGTGGGGGGAGAACACCGGGGAGCTGTTTTTT. It specifies CSARDEWGENTGELFF.